This TCR beta chain derives from a study of T cell responses to AZD1222 COVID-19 vaccine. Across the study: Recipients boosted at about 4 weeks or about 12 weeks are pooled. General study results and limits: Baseline antibody screening turned up just a handful of seropositive AZD1222 recipients. Repertoire sampling happened only post peak T cell response. Donors skewed white British and female; clonal diversity was possibly underestimated.

In the case of this clone: Its antigen is not identified.

The CDR3 has 13 amino acids. CDR1 and CDR2 from the germline V gene are SGHNT and YYREEE (reference sequence). V lost 4 bases to trimming and J lost 4 bases, with 9 bases between them. Only in-frame clones appear in the TCRdb table, and some are missing; sequencing was by immunoSEQ multiplex PCR. The sample has some 87,000 clones, 75% to 90% seen once. The chain joins TRBV5-4 to TRBJ2-4, with D uncertain. This specimen consisted of peripheral blood, obtained on day 0 of AZD1222 vaccination. The sequence came from an adult in good health. CDR3 nucleotides: TGTGCCAGCAGCGAGTTCTCTAAAAACATTCAGTACTTC. Translation gives CASSEFSKNIQYF. Full variable domain (rest looked up from reference TRBV5-4 and TRBJ2-4): ETGVTQSPTHLIKTRGQQVTLRCSSQSGHNTVSWYQQALGQGPQFIFQYYREEENGRGNFPPRFSGLQFPNYSSELNVNALELDDSALYLCASSEFSKNIQYFGAGTRLSVL.